What follows describes a single TCR beta chain. Sequencing was performed with immunoSEQ multiplex PCR; in TCRdb, only in-frame clones are kept and a portion is missing. This table has 45,000 to 55,000 clones, 65% to 80% appearing once. The data stem from a study of T cell responses to AZD1222 COVID-19 vaccine. Sequenced material: peripheral blood, taken on day 0 of MenACWY control vaccination. The sequence derives from an adult in good health.

CDR3 nucleotides: TGCAGTGCTAGACGCGGAGATGGCTACACCTTC. This encodes CSARRGDGYTF. V gene TRBV20-1 combines with J gene TRBJ1-2; D is undetermined. CDR1 DFQATT and CDR2 SNEGSKA come from the germline V gene (reference sequence). Trimming shortened V by 2 bases and J by 6 bases, and 7 bases separated the two germline ends. This CDR3 comprises 11 residues.